Following are 3 T cell receptor beta chains from one sample sequenced in a study of graft-versus-host responses after intestinal transplantation. Libraries were prepared by immunoSEQ multiplex PCR; TCRdb keeps only in-frame clonotypes and omits some of them. The table includes approximately 19,000 clones, around 80% detected once. This specimen was PBMCs, taken 14 days after transplant. The source of these receptors is a human patient who received an intestinal transplant, so some T cells may come from the graft donor.

The chain joins TRBV7-9 to TRBJ2-1; 11 bases line up with TRBD1. V trimming: 1 base; J trimming: 5 bases; junction bases outside the gene matches: 4. The CDR3 is 16 residues long. Germline V CDR1 and CDR2: SEHNR, FQNEAQ (reference sequence). CDR3 protein: CASSLVSGQGDNEQFF. The CDR3 DNA follows: TGTGCCAGCAGCTTAGTTTCGGGACAGGGGGACAATGAGCAGTTCTTC.

The chain recombines TRBV6-5 with TRBJ1-1, with 12 bases fitting TRBD1. J gave up 11 bases and V 5 bases, and 9 bases lay outside the gene matches. Germline V gene lookup returns CDR1 MNHEY and CDR2 SVGAGI. CDR3 length equals 14 residues. This CDR3 reads CASSDPGQGAQAFF. The CDR3, as DNA: TGTGCCAGCAGTGATCCGGGACAGGGGGCGCAGGCTTTCTTT.

The V gene is TRBV9, the J gene TRBJ2-3; 11 bases fit TRBD2. The CDR3 spans 19 residues. From germline, CDR1 is SGDLS and CDR2 YYNGEE. Germline trimming cut 3 bases from V and 5 bases from J; bases unmatched to any gene: 17. The CDR3 loop is CASSGLLAGERKEGDTQYF. As DNA, the CDR3 is TGTGCCAGCAGCGGGCTACTAGCGGGGGAGAGGAAAGAGGGAGATACGCAGTATTTT.